This T cell receptor (beta chain) was profiled in a study of siplizumab effects on memory and regulatory T cells. Sequencing was performed with immunoSEQ multiplex PCR; in TCRdb, only in-frame clones are kept and a portion is missing. The data hold around 100,000 clones, with over 90% observed a single time. Sequencing was done on a sample of non-Treg CD4+ T cells sorted from blood. The origin of this receptor is a human donor in good health.

This chain's CDR3 is CASSSDGRTNEKLFF. DNA of the CDR3: TGTGCCAGCAGCTCAGATGGACGGACGAATGAAAAACTGTTTTTT. This chain uses TRBV11-1 with TRBJ1-4, with D unresolved. The CDR3 has 15 residues. Germline V lookup: CDR1 SGHAT, CDR2 FQDESV (reference sequence). Trimming pared 4 bases from V and 5 bases from J, leaving 14 bases between. Using reference TRBV11-1 and TRBJ1-4 for the parts outside the CDR3, the full variable domain is EAEVAQSPRYKITEKSQAVAFWCDPISGHATLYWYRQILGQGPELLVQFQDESVVDDSQLPKDRFSAERLKGVDSTLKIQPAELGDSAMYLCASSSDGRTNEKLFFGSGTQLSVL.